This T cell receptor (beta chain) comes out of a study of blood T cell repertoires in COVID-19. Overall study context: Sample material is recorded as cDNA or gDNA derived from T cells, B-cell-depleted T cells, or PBMCs.

The germline CDR1 and CDR2 sequences are MDHEN and SYDVKM. V shed 6 bases, J shed 4 bases, and the junction held 10 bases outside the gene matches. The CDR3 sequence is 16 residues long. This clone appeared a single time. Generated by immunoSEQ multiplex PCR, the TCRdb table keeps only in-frame clones and is missing some. The sample records a few hundred thousand clones, around 84% being singletons. The Seattle patients, enrolled during active infection, were followed longitudinally. The receptor was isolated from an elderly woman with COVID-19, enrolled during active disease. The sequenced sample was peripheral blood. This chain joins TRBV28 and TRBJ2-2; 8 nucleotides line up with TRBD2. The CDR3 DNA reads TGTGCCAGCAGGGAGTTGGGGACTAGTGGCACCGGGGAGCTGTTTTTT. Its translation: CASRELGTSGTGELFF.